This T cell receptor beta chain was observed in a study of cytomegalovirus exposure and HLA in healthy donors. Study summary: The same platform was used for the roughly 120 validation repertoires as for the roughly 730 first-cohort repertoires, as reported in a later analysis.

This clone was recorded only once. With 1 base removed from V and 8 bases from J, the gap between germline ends came to 11 bases. Looked up from germline, CDR1 is SEHNR and CDR2 is FQNEAQ (reference sequence). This CDR3 contains 13 residues. This table comes from immunoSEQ multiplex PCR, and its TCRdb copy is limited to in-frame clones, with some not included. The repertoire holds some 140,000 clones, with roughly 89% as singletons. The sequencing input was PBMCs. The V and J genes are TRBV7-9 and TRBJ1-1, with D unclear. The receptor comes from a woman aged 18-30 years in good health and CMV-seropositive. CDR3 in amino acids: CASSLGSVAEAFF. CDR3 DNA: TGTGCCAGCAGCTTAGGATCAGTGGCCGAAGCTTTCTTT.